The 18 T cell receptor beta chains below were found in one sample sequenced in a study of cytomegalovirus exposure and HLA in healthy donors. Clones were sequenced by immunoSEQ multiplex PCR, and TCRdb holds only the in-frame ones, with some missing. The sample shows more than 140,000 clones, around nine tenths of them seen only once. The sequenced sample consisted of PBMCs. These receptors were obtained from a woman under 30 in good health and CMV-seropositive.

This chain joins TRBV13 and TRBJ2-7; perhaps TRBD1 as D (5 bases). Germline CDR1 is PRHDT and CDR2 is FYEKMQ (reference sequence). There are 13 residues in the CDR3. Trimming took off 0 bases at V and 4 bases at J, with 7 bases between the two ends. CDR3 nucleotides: TGTGCCAGCAGCTTAGGAACAGGATACGAGCAGTACTTC. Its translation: CASSLGTGYEQYF.

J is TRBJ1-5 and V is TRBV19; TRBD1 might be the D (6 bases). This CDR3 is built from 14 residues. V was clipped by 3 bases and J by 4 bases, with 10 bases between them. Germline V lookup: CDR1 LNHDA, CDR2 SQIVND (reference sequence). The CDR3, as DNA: TGTGCCAGTAGTATGGGACATACGAATCAGCCCCAGCATTTT. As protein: CASSMGHTNQPQHF.

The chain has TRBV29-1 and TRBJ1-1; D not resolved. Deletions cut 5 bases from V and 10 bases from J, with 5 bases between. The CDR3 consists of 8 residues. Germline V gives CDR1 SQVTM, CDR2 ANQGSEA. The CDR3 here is CSVPGAFF. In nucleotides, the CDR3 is TGCAGCGTTCCAGGAGCTTTCTTT.

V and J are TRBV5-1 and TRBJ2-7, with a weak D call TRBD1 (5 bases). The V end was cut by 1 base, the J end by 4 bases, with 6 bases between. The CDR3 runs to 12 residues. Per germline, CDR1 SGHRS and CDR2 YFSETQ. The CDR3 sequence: CASSLQGYEQYF. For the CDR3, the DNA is TGCGCCAGCAGCTTGCAGGGTTACGAGCAGTACTTC.

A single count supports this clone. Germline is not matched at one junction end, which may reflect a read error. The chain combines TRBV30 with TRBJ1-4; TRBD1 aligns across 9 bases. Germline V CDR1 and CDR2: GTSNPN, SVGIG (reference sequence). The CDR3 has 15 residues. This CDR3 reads CAWSVHRDRDDKLFF. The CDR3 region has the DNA TGTGCCTGGAGTGTACACCGGGACAGGGATGACAAACTGTTTTTT.

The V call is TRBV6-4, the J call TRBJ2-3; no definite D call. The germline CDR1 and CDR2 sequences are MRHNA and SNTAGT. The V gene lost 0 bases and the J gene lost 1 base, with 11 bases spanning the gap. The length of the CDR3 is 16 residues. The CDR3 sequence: CASSDSTSSGTDTQYF. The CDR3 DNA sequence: TGTGCCAGCAGTGACTCTACGAGCTCGGGCACAGATACGCAGTATTTT.

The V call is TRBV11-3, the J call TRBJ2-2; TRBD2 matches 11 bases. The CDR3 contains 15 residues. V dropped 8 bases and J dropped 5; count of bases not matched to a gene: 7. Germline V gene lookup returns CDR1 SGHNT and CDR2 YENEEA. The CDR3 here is CASHVAGGQTGELFF. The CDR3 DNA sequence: TGTGCCAGCCACGTAGCGGGAGGGCAAACCGGGGAGCTGTTTTTT.

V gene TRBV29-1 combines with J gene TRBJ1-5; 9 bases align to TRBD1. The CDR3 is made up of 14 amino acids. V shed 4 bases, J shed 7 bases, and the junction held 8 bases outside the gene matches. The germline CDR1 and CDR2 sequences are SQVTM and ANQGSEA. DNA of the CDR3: TGCAGCGTTGTCGTTGGGACAGGGAGCCAGCCCCAGCATTTT. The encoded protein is CSVVVGTGSQPQHF.

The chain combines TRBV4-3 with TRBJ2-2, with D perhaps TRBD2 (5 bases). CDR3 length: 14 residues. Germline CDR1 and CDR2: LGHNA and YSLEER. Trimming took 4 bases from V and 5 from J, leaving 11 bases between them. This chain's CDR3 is CASSRESGTGELFF. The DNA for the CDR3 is TGCGCCAGCAGCCGAGAATCGGGGACCGGGGAGCTGTTTTTT.

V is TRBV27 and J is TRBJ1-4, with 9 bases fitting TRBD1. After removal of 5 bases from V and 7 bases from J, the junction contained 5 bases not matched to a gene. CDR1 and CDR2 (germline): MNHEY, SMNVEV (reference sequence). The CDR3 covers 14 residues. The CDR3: CASSLRQGGEKLFF. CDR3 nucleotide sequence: TGTGCCAGCAGTCTCCGACAGGGGGGTGAAAAACTGTTTTTT.

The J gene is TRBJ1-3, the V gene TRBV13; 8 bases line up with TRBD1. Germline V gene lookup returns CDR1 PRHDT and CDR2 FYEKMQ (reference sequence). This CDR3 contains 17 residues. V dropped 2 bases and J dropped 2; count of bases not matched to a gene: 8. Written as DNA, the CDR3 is TGTGCCAGCAGCTTACAGGGGGCGATGACTGCTGGAAACACCATATATTTT. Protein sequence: CASSLQGAMTAGNTIYF.

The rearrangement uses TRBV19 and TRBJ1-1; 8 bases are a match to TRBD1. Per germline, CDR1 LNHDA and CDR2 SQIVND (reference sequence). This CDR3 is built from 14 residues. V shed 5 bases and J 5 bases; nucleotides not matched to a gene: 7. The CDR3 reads CASSSRTGRTEAFF. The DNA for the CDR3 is TGTGCCAGTAGTTCTCGGACAGGGAGGACTGAAGCTTTCTTT.

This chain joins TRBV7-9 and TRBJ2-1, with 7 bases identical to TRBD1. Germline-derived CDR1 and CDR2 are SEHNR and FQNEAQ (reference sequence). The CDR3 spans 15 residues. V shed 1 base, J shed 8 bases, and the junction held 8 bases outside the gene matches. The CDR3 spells CASSLVQGTPHEQFF. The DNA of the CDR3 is TGTGCCAGCAGCTTAGTACAGGGGACCCCCCATGAGCAGTTCTTC. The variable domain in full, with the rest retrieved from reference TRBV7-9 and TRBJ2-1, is DTGVSQNPRHKITKRGQNVTFRCDPISEHNRLYWYRQTLGQGPEFLTYFQNEAQLEKSRLLSDRFSAERPKGSFSTLEIQRTEQGDSAMYLCASSLVQGTPHEQFFGPGTRLTVL.

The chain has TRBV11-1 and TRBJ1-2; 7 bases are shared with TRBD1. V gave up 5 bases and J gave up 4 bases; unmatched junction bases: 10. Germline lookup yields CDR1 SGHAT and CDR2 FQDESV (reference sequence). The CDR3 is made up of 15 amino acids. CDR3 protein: CASSPSIGQVYGYTF. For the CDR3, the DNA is TGTGCCAGCAGCCCCTCAATCGGACAGGTCTATGGCTACACCTTC.

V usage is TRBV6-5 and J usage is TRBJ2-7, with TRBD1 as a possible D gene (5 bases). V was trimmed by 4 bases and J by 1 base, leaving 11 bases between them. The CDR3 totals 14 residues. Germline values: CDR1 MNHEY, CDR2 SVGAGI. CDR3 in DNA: TGTGCCAGCAGTTCTTACGACAGTTCCTACGAGCAGTACTTC. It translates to CASSSYDSSYEQYF.

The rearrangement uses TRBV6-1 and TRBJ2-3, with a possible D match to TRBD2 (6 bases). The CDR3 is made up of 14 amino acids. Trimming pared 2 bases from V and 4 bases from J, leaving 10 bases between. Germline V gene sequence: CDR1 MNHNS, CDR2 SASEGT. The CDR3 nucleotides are TGTGCCAGCAGTGAACTGGCGGGATCAGATACGCAGTATTTT. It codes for CASSELAGSDTQYF.

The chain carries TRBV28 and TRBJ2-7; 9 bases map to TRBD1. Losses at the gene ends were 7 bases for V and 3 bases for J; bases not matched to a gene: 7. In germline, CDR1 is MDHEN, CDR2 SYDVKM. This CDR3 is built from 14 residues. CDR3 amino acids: CASIRGQGFYEQYF. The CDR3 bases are TGTGCCAGCATTCGGGGACAGGGTTTCTACGAGCAGTACTTC.

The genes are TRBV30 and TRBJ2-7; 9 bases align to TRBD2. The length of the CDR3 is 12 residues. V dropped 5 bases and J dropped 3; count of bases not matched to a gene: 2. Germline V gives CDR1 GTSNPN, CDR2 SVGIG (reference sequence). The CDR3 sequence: CAWGTSSYEQYF. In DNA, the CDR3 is TGTGCCTGGGGGACTAGCAGCTACGAGCAGTACTTC.